This TCR beta chain originates from a study of shared clonotypes between healthy human individuals. Study-wide context: The composition of the donors was a couple of women and a few men aged 18 to 49.

CD45RO-negative cells were positively selected for CCR7, leaving out terminally differentiated effector memory CD45RA+ cells. Healthy HIV-negative adults without recent acute infections or vaccinations served as donors. Assay: immunoSEQ multiplex PCR; the TCRdb copy retains only in-frame clones and omits some. Of hundreds of thousands of clones in the sample, approximately 95% were seen once. The junction had 4 bases not matched to a gene; V was cut back by 4 bases and J by 4 bases. Germline values: CDR1 LNHDA, CDR2 SQIVND (reference sequence). The CDR3 runs to 14 residues. This receptor was identified in a woman younger than 45 in good health. The chain recombines TRBV19 with TRBJ2-3, with TRBD2 matching 8 bases. The specimen sequenced was naive CD8+ T cells sorted from blood. This CDR3 is CASSTGGLADTQYF. CDR3 DNA: TGTGCCAGTAGTACGGGGGGGTTGGCAGATACGCAGTATTTT.